Included here is one T cell receptor beta chain sequence, with context. This entry is derived from a study of OX40 agonist ivuxolimab in advanced cancers. Study as a whole: Patients in the trial were receiving intravenous ivuxolimab every 2 weeks, at doses of 0.01 to 10 mg/kg. Cohort: 65% to 90% men, mean age about 60, aged about 23 to 80. The diagnoses of dose-escalation patients were hepatocellular carcinoma, melanoma, renal cell or head and neck cancer.

This CDR3 is built from 15 residues. Germline trimming cut 3 bases from V and 4 bases from J; bases unmatched to any gene: 6. Per germline, CDR1 LNHNV and CDR2 YYDKDF (reference sequence). Repertoires were generated with immunoSEQ multiplex PCR, while TCRdb's copy carries only in-frame clones and drops some. Of about 40,000 clones in the sample, around nine tenths were seen once. The sample here was CD4+ or CD8+ T cells sorted from blood, taken in a trial of the OX40 agonist ivuxolimab. The receptor was isolated from an adult with an advanced solid tumor such as melanoma, head and neck, liver or kidney cancer. This rearrangement joins TRBV15 to TRBJ2-1, with 7 bases lining up with TRBD1. The CDR3 nucleotides read TGTGCCACCAGCAGTACCGGGACAGCTTACAATGAGCAGTTCTTC. Translation: CATSSTGTAYNEQFF.